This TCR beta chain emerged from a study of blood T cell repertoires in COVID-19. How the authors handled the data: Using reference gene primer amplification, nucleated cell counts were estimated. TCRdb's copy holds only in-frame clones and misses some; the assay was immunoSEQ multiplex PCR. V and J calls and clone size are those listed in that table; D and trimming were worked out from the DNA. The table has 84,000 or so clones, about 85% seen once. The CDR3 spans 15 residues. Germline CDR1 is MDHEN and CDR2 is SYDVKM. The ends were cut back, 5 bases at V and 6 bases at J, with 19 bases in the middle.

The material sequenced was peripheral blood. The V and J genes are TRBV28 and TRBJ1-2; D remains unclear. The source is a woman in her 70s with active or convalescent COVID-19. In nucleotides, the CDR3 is TGTGCCAGCAGTACAACTACCCTCATTTCAGATGGCTACACCTTC. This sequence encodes CASSTTTLISDGYTF.